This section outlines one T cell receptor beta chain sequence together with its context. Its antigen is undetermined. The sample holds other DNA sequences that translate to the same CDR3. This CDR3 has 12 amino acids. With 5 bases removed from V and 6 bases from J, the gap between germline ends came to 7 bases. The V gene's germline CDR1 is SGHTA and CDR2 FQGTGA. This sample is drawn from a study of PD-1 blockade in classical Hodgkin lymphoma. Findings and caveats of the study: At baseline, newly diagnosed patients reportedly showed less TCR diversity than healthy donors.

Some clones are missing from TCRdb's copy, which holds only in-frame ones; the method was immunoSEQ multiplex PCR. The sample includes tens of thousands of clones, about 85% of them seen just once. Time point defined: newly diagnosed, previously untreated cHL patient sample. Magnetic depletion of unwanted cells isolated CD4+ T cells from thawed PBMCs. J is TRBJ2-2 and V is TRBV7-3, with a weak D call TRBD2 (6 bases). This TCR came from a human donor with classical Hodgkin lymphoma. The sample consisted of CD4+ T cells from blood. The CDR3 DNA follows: TGTGCCAGCAGCCGGGGGTCCGGGGAGCTGTTTTTT. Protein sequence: CASSRGSGELFF.